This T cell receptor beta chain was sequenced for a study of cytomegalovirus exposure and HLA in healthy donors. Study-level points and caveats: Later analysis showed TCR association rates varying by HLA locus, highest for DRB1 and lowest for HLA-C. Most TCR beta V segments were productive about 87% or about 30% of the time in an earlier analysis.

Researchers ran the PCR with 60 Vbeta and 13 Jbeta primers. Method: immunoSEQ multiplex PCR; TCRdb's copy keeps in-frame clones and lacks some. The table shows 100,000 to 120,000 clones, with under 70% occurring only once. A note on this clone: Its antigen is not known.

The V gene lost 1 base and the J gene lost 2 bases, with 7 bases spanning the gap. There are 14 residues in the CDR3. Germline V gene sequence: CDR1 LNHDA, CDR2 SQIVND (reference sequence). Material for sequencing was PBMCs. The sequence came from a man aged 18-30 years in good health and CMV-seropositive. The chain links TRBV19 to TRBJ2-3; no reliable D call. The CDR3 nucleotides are TGTGCCAGTAGTATAGCTGCTACCACAGATACGCAGTATTTT. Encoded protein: CASSIAATTDTQYF.